These T cell receptor beta chains were read from a single sample in a study of cytomegalovirus exposure and HLA in healthy donors. Using immunoSEQ multiplex PCR, the repertoire was profiled, and TCRdb retains in-frame clones only, with some absent. Found here are 110,000 to 150,000 clones, over 80% of them singletons; the top ten hold more than 3%. The source material was PBMCs. The origin of the receptors is a male donor in good health and CMV-seronegative. Both conserved end residues are trimmed from each CDR3. Each record gives: V gene, J gene, CDR3 protein.

>TRBV5-1|TRBJ2-3
ASSLGGAGSDTQY
>TRBV14|TRBJ1-2
ASSQDGRRNYGYT
>TRBV9|TRBJ2-4
ASSQDSPLTGLAKNIQY
>TRBV6-1|TRBJ2-7
AIGTSGRGQY
>TRBV11-2|TRBJ2-7
ASSSIRQGPYEQY
>TRBV7-3|TRBJ2-1
ASSLTSYNEQF
>TRBV5-1|TRBJ1-1
ASSSGVNTEAF
>TRBV5-1|TRBJ2-7
ASSLAGTAYEQY
>TRBV9|TRBJ1-2
ASSSRDRGLGAYGYT
>TRBV7-2|TRBJ1-2
ASSPHSGSGGYGYT